What follows are 18 T cell receptor beta chains derived from one specimen sequenced in a study of tumor and adjacent non-tumor tissue in lung cancer. A modified ARM-PCR protocol with three rounds of nested PCR amplified TCRbeta. TCRdb used MiXCR to reprocess the multiplex PCR reads, holding one entry per CDR3 protein. The sample lists 120,000 or so distinct CDR3 sequences; approximately 71% were seen once. No cell sorting was done before RNA was extracted from the tissue. The sequenced sample consisted of lung tumor tissue. The receptor set was obtained from a man aged 25 to 40 with non-small cell lung cancer.

This clonotype appeared a few times. This chain joins TRBV24-1 and TRBJ1-6, with TRBD1 as a possible D gene (5 bases). Per germline, CDR1 KGHDR and CDR2 SFDVKD. The CDR3 spans 16 residues. V was shortened by 10 bases and J by 0 bases, with 15 bases between the two germline ends. The CDR3 here is CATPRTRSSYNSPLHF. The CDR3 region has the DNA TGTGCCACACCCCGGACACGGAGCTCCTATAATTCACCCCTCCACTTT.

Concerning this clonotype itself: Just one base apart from a much larger clone, this may be a read error. This chain joins TRBV29-1 and TRBJ2-7; possible D gene TRBD2, 5 bases. The CDR3 spans 14 residues. V was pared by 3 bases and J by 0 bases, with 12 bases between. Germline CDR1 reads SQVTM; CDR2 reads ANQGSEA. Written as DNA, the CDR3 is TGCAGCGTTGATGGGGAGAGCAGCTCCTACGAGCAGTACTTC. This sequence encodes CSVDGESSSYEQYF.

This clonotype was picked up one time. A read error may produce the germline difference seen at one junction end. CDR3 sequence reads: CSATRYRERTREMFF. CDR3 DNA: TGCAGTGCTACAAGGTACAGGGAGAGGACCAGGGAGATGTTTTTT. The chain combines TRBV20-1 with TRBJ2-2; tentatively, D is TRBD1 (6 bases). Per germline, CDR1 DFQATT and CDR2 SNEGSKA (reference sequence). There are 15 residues in the CDR3.

The V and J genes are TRBV11-3 and TRBJ2-7; the D gene is possibly TRBD1 (5 bases). The CDR3 has 16 residues. The V and J ends lost 2 bases and 5 bases respectively, with 19 bases between them. Germline lookup yields CDR1 SGHNT and CDR2 YENEEA. The CDR3 protein is CASSLSRDRPLDEQYF. The CDR3 bases are TGTGCCAGCAGCTTATCCCGCGACAGACCCCTAGACGAGCAGTACTTC.

With respect to this clonotype: One junction end disagrees with the germline gene, perhaps due to a read error. This chain joins TRBV4-2 and TRBJ2-7; D perhaps matches TRBD1 (7 bases). Per the germline V gene, CDR1 is LGHNA and CDR2 is YNFKEQ. The CDR3 contains 15 residues. As DNA, the CDR3 is TGTGACAGCAGGGATGCGGGACAGAACTCCTACGAGCAGTACTTC. It specifies CDSRDAGQNSYEQYF.

The genes are TRBV20-1 and TRBJ2-7; D gene unclear. The V gene's germline CDR1 is DFQATT and CDR2 SNEGSKA (reference sequence). V was trimmed by 4 bases and J by 2 bases, leaving 9 bases between them. The CDR3 consists of 12 residues. As DNA, the CDR3 is TGCAGTGCTATAGATAACCCCTACGAGCAGTACTTC. Its protein is CSAIDNPYEQYF.

This clonotype was found many times. The V and J genes are TRBV6-1 and TRBJ2-7; 13 bases line up with TRBD2. Trimming took 4 bases from V and 4 from J; bases not matched to a gene: 4. The CDR3 length is 15 residues. The germline gives CDR1 MNHNS, CDR2 SASEGT. The CDR3 protein is CASSVSTSGGYEQYF. CDR3 DNA sequence: TGTGCCAGCAGTGTGTCGACTAGCGGGGGGTACGAGCAGTACTTC.

With respect to this clonotype: One junction end does not reproduce the germline sequence, and a read error may be involved. V gene TRBV29-1 combines with J gene TRBJ2-7; 7 bases fit TRBD1. The germline gives CDR1 SQVTM, CDR2 ANQGSEA. The CDR3 is 13 amino acids. CDR3 loop: CSVASGQTYEQYF. The CDR3 region has the DNA TGCAGCGTCGCTTCGGGACAGACCTATGAGCAGTACTTC.

About this clonotype itself: Possible read error: a much larger clone is one base away. The V and J genes are TRBV20-1 and TRBJ2-7; 9 bases are a match to TRBD2. CDR1 DFQATT and CDR2 SNEGSKA come from the germline V gene (reference sequence). The CDR3 is 15 residues long. V shed 5 bases, J shed 3 bases, and the junction held 11 bases outside the gene matches. The CDR3 bases are TGCAGTGCTGCGGGAGGTAGCGGGAGATTCTACGAGCAGTACTTC. Translating gives CSAAGGSGRFYEQYF.

Only a few counts were recorded for this clonotype. This sequence joins TRBV6-5 and TRBJ2-3; 8 bases fit TRBD1. V lost 2 bases and J lost 3; bases outside the gene matches: 10. CDR3 length: 17 residues. The germline gives CDR1 MNHEY, CDR2 SVGAGI. The CDR3 coding sequence is TGTGCCAGCAGTTACGAAACGACAGGGGTTTTGACAGATACGCAGTATTTT. It is translated as CASSYETTGVLTDTQYF.

In this sample, this clonotype turned up a few times. A much larger clone differs by one base, so this may be a read error. This sequence joins TRBV6-5 and TRBJ1-2, with 11 bases identical to TRBD1. The CDR3 contains 13 residues. J gave up 10 bases and V 5 bases, and 6 bases lay outside the gene matches. Germline loops: CDR1 MNHEY, CDR2 SVGAGI. DNA of the CDR3: TGTGCCAGCAGTGGACAGGGGGCGGTTGACTACACCTTC. Amino acids: CASSGQGAVDYTF.

This clonotype has just one count. Being one base from a much bigger clone, this may be a read error. The genes are TRBV20-1 and TRBJ2-3; D might be TRBD2 (5 bases). The CDR3 length is 12 residues. The germline V gene encodes CDR1 DFQATT and CDR2 SNEGSKA (reference sequence). Trimming took off 7 bases at V and 1 base at J, with 9 bases between the two ends. Written as DNA, the CDR3 is TGCAGTGGGACTCACGGCACAGATACGCAGTATTTT. It encodes CSGTHGTDTQYF.

At least ten counts were recorded for this clonotype. The genes are TRBV20-1 and TRBJ1-1; a weak D match, TRBD1 (5 bases). Trimming shortened V by 5 bases and J by 1 base, and 23 bases separated the two germline ends. CDR1 is DFQATT and CDR2 is SNEGSKA in the germline V gene (reference sequence). The length of the CDR3 is 17 residues. Written as DNA, the CDR3 is TGCAGTGCTCCGAGAGGGCCTCGGCAGGGAGGGAACACTGAAGCTTTCTTT. Amino acids: CSAPRGPRQGGNTEAFF.

On this clonotype itself: This may arise from a read error, as a much more abundant clone is one base away. This chain uses TRBV20-1 with TRBJ1-2; D unresolved. Germline V lookup: CDR1 DFQATT, CDR2 SNEGSKA (reference sequence). The length of the CDR3 is 15 residues. In DNA, the CDR3 is TGCAGTGTTAGAGATTTATATGGTTGGAGCTATGGCTACACCTTC. Amino acid sequence: CSVRDLYGWSYGYTF.

This clonotype was recorded once. At one end the junction does not follow the germline gene, possibly because of a read error. The J gene is TRBJ2-7, the V gene TRBV5-5, with D unclear. This CDR3 has 14 amino acids. In germline, CDR1 is SGHKS, CDR2 YYEKEE (reference sequence). Here the CDR3 reads CASSLANPAEEQYF. The CDR3 DNA is TGTGCCAGTAGCTTGGCTAATCCCGCTGAGGAGCAGTACTTC.

Remarks on this clonotype: This sequence may be a read error, since a much larger clone differs from it by one base. This chain links TRBV20-1 with TRBJ2-2; TRBD2 is a possible D gene (5 bases). The CDR3 runs to 15 residues. Per germline, CDR1 DFQATT and CDR2 SNEGSKA (reference sequence). The CDR3 DNA reads as TGCAGTGCTAGAGATTCGCGGGCGAACACCGGGGAGCCGTTTTTT. This encodes CSARDSRANTGEPFF.

About this clonotype: A much larger clone lies a single base off, so this may be a read error. The chain has TRBV20-1 and TRBJ1-1; a weak D match, TRBD1 (5 bases). Trimming shortened V by 5 bases and J by 5 bases, and 15 bases separated the two germline ends. Germline CDR1 and CDR2: DFQATT and SNEGSKA (reference sequence). This CDR3 spans 13 amino acids. This CDR3 reads CSAPLSGGTEAFF. The CDR3 DNA reads as TGCAGTGCTCCACTATCTGGGGGGACTGAAGCTTTCTTT.

Concerning this clonotype itself: One end of the junction does not line up with germline, which may come from a read error. CDR3 in DNA: TGTGTCAGCAGCGAACAGGGGGGGTACTCTGGTAACACCATATATTTT. As protein: CVSSEQGGYSGNTIYF. This rearrangement joins TRBV11-3 to TRBJ1-3; 8 nucleotides agree with TRBD1. The V gene's germline CDR1 is SGHNT and CDR2 YENEEA. This CDR3 is built from 16 residues.